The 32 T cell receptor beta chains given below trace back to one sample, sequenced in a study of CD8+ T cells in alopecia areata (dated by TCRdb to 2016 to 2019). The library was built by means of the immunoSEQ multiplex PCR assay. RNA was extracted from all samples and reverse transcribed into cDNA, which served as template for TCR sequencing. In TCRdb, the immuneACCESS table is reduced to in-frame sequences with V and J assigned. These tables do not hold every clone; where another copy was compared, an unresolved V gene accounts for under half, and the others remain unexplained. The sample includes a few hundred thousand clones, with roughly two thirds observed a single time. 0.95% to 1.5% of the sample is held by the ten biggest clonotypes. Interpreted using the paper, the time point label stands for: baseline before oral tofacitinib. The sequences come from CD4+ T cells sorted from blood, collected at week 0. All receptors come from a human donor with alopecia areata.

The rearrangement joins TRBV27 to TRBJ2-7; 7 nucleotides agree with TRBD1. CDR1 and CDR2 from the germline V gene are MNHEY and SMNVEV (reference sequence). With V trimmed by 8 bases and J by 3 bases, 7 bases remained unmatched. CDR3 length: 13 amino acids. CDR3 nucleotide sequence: TGTGCCAGCGGAGAACAGGGGTTCTACGAGCAGTACTTC. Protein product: CASGEQGFYEQYF.

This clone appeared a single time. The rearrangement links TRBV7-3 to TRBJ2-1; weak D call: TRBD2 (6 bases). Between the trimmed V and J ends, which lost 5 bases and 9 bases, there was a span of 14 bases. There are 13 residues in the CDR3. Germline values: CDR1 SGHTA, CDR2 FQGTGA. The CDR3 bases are TGTGCCAGCAGCCCCGCGCGGGGTAGTGAGCAGTTCTTC. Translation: CASSPARGSEQFF.

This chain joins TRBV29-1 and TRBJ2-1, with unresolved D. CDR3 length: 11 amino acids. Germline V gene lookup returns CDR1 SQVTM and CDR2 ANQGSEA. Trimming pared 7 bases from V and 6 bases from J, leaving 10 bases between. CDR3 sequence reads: CSGQVGNEQFF. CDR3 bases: TGCAGCGGGCAGGTCGGCAATGAGCAGTTCTTC.

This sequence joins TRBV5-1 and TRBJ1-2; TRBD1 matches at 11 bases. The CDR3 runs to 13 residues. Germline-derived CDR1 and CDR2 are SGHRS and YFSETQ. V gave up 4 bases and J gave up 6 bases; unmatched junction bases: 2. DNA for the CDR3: TGCGCCAGCAGCACGGGACAGGGGGATGGCTACACCTTC. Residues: CASSTGQGDGYTF.

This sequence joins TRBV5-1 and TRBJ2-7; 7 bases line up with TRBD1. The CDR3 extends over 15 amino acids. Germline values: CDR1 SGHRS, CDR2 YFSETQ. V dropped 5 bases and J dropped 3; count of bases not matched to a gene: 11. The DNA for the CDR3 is TGCGCCAGCAGTGAACAGGGGACCCCGTTCTACGAGCAGTACTTC. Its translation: CASSEQGTPFYEQYF.

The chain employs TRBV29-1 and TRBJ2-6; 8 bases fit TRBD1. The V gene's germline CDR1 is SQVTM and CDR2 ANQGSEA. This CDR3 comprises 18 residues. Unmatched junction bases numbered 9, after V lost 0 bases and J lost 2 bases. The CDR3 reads CSVEDWQGAKTGANVLTF. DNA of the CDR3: TGCAGCGTTGAAGATTGGCAGGGGGCGAAAACTGGGGCCAACGTCCTGACTTTC.

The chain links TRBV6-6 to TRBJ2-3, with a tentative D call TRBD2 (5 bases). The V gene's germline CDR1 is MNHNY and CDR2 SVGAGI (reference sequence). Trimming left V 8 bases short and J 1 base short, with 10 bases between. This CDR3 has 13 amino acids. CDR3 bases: TGTGCCAGCGAGGGTATGGGCACAGATACGCAGTATTTT. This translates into CASEGMGTDTQYF.

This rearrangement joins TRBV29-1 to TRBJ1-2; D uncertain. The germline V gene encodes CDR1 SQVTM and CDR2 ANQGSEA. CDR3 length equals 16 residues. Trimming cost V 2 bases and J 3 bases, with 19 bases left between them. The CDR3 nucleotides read TGCAGCGTTGAACAGCCAGGCTATCCATTTCACTATGGCTACACCTTC. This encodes CSVEQPGYPFHYGYTF.

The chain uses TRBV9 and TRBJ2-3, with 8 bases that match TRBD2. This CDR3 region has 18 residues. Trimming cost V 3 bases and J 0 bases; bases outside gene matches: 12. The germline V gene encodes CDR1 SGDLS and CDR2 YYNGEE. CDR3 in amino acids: CASSGGRKRGSSTDTQYF. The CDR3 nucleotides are TGTGCCAGCAGCGGAGGTCGTAAGCGGGGGAGTAGCACAGATACGCAGTATTTT.

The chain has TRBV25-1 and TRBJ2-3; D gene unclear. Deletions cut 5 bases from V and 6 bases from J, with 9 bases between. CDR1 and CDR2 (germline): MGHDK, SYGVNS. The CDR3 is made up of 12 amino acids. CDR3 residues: CASSSSWDTQYF. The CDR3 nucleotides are TGTGCCAGCAGTTCCTCCTGGGATACGCAGTATTTT.

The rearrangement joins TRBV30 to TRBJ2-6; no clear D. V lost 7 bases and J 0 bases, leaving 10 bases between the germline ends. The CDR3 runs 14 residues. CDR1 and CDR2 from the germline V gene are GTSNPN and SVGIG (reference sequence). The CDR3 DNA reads TGTGCCTCATTACATGGCTCTGGGGCCAACGTCCTGACTTTC. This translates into CASLHGSGANVLTF.

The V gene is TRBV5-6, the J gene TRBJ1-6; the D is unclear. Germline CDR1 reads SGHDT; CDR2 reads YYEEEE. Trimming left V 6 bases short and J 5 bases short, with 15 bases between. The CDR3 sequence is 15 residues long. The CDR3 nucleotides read TGTGCCAGCACCAAGAGATCGGGCAATAATTCACCCCTCCACTTT. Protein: CASTKRSGNNSPLHF.

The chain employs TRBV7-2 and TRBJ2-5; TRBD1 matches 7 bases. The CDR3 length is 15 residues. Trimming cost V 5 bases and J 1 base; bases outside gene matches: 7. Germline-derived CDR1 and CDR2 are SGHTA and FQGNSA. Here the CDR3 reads CASSAVGDSQETQYF. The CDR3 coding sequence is TGTGCCAGCAGCGCGGTCGGGGACAGCCAAGAGACCCAGTACTTC.

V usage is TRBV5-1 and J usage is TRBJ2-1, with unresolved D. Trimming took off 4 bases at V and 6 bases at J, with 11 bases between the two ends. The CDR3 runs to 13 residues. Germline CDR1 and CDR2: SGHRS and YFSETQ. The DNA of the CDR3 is TGCGCCAGCAGCATCCAGACCCTCAATGAGCAGTTCTTC. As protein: CASSIQTLNEQFF.

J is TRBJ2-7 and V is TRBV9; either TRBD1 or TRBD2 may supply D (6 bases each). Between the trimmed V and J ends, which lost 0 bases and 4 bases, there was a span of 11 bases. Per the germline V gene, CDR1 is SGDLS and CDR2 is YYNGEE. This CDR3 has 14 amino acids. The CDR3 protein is CASSVAEGGYEQYF. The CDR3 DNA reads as TGTGCCAGCAGCGTAGCGGAAGGGGGGTACGAGCAGTACTTC.

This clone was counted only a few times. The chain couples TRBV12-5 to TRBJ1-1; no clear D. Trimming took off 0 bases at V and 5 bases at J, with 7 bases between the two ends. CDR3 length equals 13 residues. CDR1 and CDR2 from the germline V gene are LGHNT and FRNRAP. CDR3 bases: TGTGCTAGTGGTTTGGTTGCAGGAACTGAAGCTTTCTTT. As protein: CASGLVAGTEAFF.

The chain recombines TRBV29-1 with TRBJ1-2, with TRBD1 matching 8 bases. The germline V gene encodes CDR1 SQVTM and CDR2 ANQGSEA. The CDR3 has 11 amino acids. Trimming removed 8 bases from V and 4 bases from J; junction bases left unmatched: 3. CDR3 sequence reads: CSTGQGYGYTF. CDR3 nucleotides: TGCAGCACAGGACAGGGCTATGGCTACACCTTC.

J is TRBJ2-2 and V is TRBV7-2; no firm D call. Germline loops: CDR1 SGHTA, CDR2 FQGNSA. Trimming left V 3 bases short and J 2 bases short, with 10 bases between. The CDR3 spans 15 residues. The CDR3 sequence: CASSLKGSNTGELFF. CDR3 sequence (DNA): TGTGCCAGCAGCTTGAAGGGATCCAACACCGGGGAGCTGTTTTTT.

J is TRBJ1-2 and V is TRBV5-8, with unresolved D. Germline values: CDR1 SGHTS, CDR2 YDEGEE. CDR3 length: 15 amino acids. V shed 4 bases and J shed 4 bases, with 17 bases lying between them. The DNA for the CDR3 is TGTGCCAGCAGCCCTCGCGGGCCGGTTAGCTATGGCTACACCTTC. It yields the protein CASSPRGPVSYGYTF.

The CDR3 protein is CACPGERVTEAFF. CDR3 nucleotides: TGTGCCTGCCCAGGGGAGCGGGTCACTGAAGCTTTCTTT. V and J are TRBV30 and TRBJ1-1; TRBD1 might be the D (6 bases). The CDR3 covers 13 residues. Trimming shortened V by 6 bases and J by 4 bases, and 15 bases separated the two germline ends. Germline-derived CDR1 and CDR2 are GTSNPN and SVGIG (reference sequence).

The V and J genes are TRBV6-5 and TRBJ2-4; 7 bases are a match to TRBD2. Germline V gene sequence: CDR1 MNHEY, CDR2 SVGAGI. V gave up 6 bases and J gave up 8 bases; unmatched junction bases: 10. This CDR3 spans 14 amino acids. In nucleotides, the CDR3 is TGTGCCAGCAGCCCTTCAGGGAGGGAGGACATTCAGTACTTC. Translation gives CASSPSGREDIQYF.

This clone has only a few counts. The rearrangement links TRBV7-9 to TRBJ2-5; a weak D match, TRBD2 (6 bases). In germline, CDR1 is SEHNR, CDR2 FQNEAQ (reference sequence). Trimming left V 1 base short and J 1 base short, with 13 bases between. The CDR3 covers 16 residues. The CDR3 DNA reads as TGTGCCAGCAGCTTAGTCGTCTTCGGGAGCCAAGAGACCCAGTACTTC. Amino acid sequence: CASSLVVFGSQETQYF.

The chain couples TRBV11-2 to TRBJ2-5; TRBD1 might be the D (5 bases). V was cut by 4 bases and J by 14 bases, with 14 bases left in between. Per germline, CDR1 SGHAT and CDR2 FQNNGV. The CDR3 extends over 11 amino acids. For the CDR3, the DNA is TGTGCCAGCAGCTCAGGACCGCAGGGTTACTTC. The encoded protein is CASSSGPQGYF. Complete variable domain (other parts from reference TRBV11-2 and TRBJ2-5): EAGVAQSPRYKIIEKRQSVAFWCNPISGHATLYWYQQILGQGPKLLIQFQNNGVVDDSQLPKDRFSAERLKGVDSTLKIQPAKLEDSAVYLCASSSGPQGYFGPGTRLLVL.

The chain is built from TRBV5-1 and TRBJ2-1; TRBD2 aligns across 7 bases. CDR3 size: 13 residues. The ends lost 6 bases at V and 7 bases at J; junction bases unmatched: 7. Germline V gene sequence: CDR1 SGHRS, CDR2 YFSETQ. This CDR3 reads CASKEGEGNEQFF. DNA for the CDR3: TGCGCCAGCAAAGAAGGGGAGGGGAATGAGCAGTTCTTC.

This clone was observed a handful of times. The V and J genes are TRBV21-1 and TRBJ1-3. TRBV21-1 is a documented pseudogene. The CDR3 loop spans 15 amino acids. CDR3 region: CASKGRGPPGNTIYF. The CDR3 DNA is TGTGCCAGCAAGGGGAGGGGCCCTCCTGGAAACACCATATATTTT.

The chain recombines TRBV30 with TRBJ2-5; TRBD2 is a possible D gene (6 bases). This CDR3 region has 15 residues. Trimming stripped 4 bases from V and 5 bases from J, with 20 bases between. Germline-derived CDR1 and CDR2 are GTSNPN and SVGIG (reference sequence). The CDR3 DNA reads TGTGCCTGGAAGGGGTGGAGGGCCGCAATGGAGACCCAGTACTTC. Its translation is CAWKGWRAAMETQYF.

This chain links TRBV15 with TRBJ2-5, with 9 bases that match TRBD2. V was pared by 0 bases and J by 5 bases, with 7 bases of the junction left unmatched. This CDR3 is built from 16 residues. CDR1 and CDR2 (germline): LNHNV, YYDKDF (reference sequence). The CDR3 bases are TGTGCCACCAGCAGAGATTTGGCTAGCGGGGTTGAGACCCAGTACTTC. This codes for CATSRDLASGVETQYF.

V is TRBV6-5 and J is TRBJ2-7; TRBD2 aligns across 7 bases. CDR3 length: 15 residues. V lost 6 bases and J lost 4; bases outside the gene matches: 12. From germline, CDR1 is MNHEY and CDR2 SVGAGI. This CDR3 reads CASRRDPRGVYEQYF. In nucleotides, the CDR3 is TGTGCCAGCAGGAGGGACCCCCGGGGGGTATACGAGCAGTACTTC.

Here the CDR3 reads CASSVDRGTGELFF. CDR3 coding DNA: TGTGCCAGCAGCGTAGACAGGGGCACCGGGGAGCTGTTTTTT. The chain has TRBV9 and TRBJ2-2; 7 nucleotides align to TRBD1. CDR1 is SGDLS, CDR2 YYNGEE, per germline. CDR3 size: 14 residues. V lost 0 bases to trimming and J lost 4 bases; unmatched junction nucleotides: 0. The entire variable domain, with the rest obtained from reference TRBV9 and TRBJ2-2, is as follows: DSGVTQTPKHLITATGQRVTLRCSPRSGDLSVYWYQQSLDQGLQFLIQYYNGEERAKGNILERFSAQQFPDLHSELNLSSLELGDSALYFCASSVDRGTGELFFGEGSRLTVL.

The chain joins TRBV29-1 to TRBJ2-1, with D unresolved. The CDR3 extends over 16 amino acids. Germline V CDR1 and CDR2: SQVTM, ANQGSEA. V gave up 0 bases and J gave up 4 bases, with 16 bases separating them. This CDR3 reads CSVEDLRPGAYNEQFF. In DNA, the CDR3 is TGCAGCGTTGAAGATCTTCGCCCAGGAGCTTACAATGAGCAGTTCTTC.

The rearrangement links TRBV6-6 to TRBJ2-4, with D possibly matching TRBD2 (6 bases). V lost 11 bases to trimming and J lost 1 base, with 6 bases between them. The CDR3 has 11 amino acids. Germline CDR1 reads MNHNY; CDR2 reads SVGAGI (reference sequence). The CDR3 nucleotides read TGTGCCGGGGGGGCCAAAAACATTCAGTACTTC. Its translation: CAGGAKNIQYF.

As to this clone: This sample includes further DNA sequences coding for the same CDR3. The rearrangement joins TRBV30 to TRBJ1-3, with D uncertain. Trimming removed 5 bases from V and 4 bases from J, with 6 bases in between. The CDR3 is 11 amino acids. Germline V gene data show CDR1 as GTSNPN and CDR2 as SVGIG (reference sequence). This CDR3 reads CAWGQGNTIYF. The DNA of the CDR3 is TGTGCCTGGGGTCAAGGAAACACCATATATTTT.